This TCR beta chain was captured by sequencing in a study of Graves' ophthalmopathy and Graves' hyperthyroidism (dated by TCRdb to the late 2010s). A note on the overall study: Stable hyperthyroidism was defined as no progression to ophthalmopathy within 18 months of follow-up. TCR beta repertoire signatures were used to distinguish Graves' ophthalmopathy from Graves' hyperthyroidism and to predict progression to ophthalmopathy. In total, approximately 130 blood samples were TCR-sequenced: approximately 42 ophthalmopathy, about 75 hyperthyroidism and some 17 hyperthyroidism-to-ophthalmopathy patients. To explore V-J signatures distinguishing ophthalmopathy from hyperthyroidism, a discovery set of 100 patients (about 41 ophthalmopathy, 55 to 60 stable hyperthyroidism) was enrolled. T-cell repertoires of thyroid tissue and blood were compared in about six hyperthyroidism patients. Following sample collection, hyperthyroidism patients were given methimazole at a starting dose of 30 mg daily, and ophthalmopathy patients were given high-dose intravenous methylprednisolone. The independent validation cohort included 18 to 20 hyperthyroidism patients plus 17 patients who later progressed from hyperthyroidism to ophthalmopathy.

Patients with hyperthyroidism were aged 18 to 65 years, had been newly diagnosed, and had a disease duration of less than 2 months. Patients with other autoimmune diseases, uncontrolled infections, pregnancy or lactation were excluded from the study. Diagnosis was based on clinical symptoms, serum thyroxine, TRAb, thyroid ultrasound and orbital computed tomography. Trizol reagent was used to extract the total RNA, and its quality was then checked on an Agilent 2100 Bioanalyzer. The germline V gene (reference sequence) sets CDR1 to LNHDA and CDR2 to SQIVND. V is reduced by 3 bases and J by 5 bases, leaving a spacing of 13 bases between them. The cysteine opens and the phenylalanine closes a CDR3 of 14 amino acids. This entry keeps only the CDR3 DNA: 42 bases, framed from base 1. This clonotype was seen at least ten times. Its specific antigen is unknown. Base qualities are not provided; no much larger clone lies one nucleotide away.

Broader findings and caveats from the paper: Among expanded thyroid clonotypes with frequency above 0.001, most also showed up in blood, which suggests that blood repertoires may reflect the thyroid immune response. In cross-validation, the 13-signature model distinguished ophthalmopathy from stable hyperthyroidism with 85% to 90% sensitivity and almost 83% specificity, and in the test set the corresponding values were about 80% and 75%. Sample size was not statistically predetermined, and group allocation was not concealed from the investigators. In validation, the model predicted ophthalmopathy progression with about 71% sensitivity and approximately 78% specificity; some 13 predicted patients were CT-confirmed with GO in a median of approximately 6.5 months.

For repertoire sequencing, the TCR beta CDR3 regions were amplified from RNA transcripts. A first-round RT-PCR used HTBI primers with the Qiagen OneStep RT-PCR kit, followed by a second-round multiplex PCR, size selection and purification. Libraries were sequenced paired-end with 100 bp reads on an Illumina HiSeq2000. As for the authors' bioinformatics: SOAPnuke was used for read processing, and reads with adapters, uncalled bases, a mean Phred below 15, or no exact constant-primer or identifier match were discarded. COPE v1.2.5 was used to merge high-quality paired reads. Clonotypes were defined as unique nucleotide sequences and were aligned to IMGT TRB V, D and J references using MiTCR v1.1. The analysis was limited to V-J combinations with a frequency above 0.0001, which together covered around 99% of the repertoires. A TCR clonal expansion and chaos score per V-J combination was defined as the ratio of F50 clonal expansion to chaos observed in the TCRdist matrix. Welch's t-statistics and random forest were used to reduce features to 13 V-J combinations, which were fed into a naive Bayes classifier. The Morisita-Horn index was used to measure how similar the thyroid and blood repertoires were. Starting from the raw public reads, TCRdb applied fastp trimming at Q25, assembled clones with MiXCR and retained in-frame beta chains. All rows with the same CDR3 protein become a single entry with the most common DNA and genes. TCRdb, rather than the study authors, made the V and J calls. Present in this sample are over a million distinct CDR3 sequences, about 38% of which were seen just once. Roughly 11% of the sample is taken by the ten largest.

This receptor chain uses TRBV19 and TRBJ1-2, with no confident D gene call. The sample taken for sequencing was peripheral blood or thyroid tissue (not recorded which). This clonotype was sampled from an adult man with Graves' hyperthyroidism. Here is the DNA: TGTGCCAGTAGTATCTTGGACGGACCTTATGGCTACACCTTC. It codes for CASSILDGPYGYTF.